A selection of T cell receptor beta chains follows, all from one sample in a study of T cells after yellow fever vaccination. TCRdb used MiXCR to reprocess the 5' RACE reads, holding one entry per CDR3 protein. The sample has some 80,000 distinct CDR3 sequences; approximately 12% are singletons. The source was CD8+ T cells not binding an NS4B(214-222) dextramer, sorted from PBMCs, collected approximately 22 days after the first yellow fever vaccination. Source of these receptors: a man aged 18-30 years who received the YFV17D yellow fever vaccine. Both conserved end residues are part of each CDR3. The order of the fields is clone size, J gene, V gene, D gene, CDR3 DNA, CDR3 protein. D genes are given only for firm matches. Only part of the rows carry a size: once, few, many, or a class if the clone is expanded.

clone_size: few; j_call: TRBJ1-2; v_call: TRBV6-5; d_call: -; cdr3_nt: TGTGCCAGCAGTTACTCCGAGTTCAACTATGGCTACACCTTC; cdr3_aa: CASSYSEFNYGYTF
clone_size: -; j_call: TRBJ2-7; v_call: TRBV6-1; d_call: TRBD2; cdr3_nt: TGTGCCAGCAGCCACGGCGGGGGGGCGAACGAGCAGTACTTC; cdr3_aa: CASSHGGGANEQYF
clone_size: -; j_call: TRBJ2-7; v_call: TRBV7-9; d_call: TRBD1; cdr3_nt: TGTGCCAGCAGCCACCGGGACAGACCTTACGAGCAGTACTTC; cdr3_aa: CASSHRDRPYEQYF
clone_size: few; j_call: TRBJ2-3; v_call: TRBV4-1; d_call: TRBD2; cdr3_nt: TGCGCCAGCAGCCATCTCGGAAGCGGGGGGGCCAACACAGATACGCAGTATTTT; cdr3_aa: CASSHLGSGGANTDTQYF
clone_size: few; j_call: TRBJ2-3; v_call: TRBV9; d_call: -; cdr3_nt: TGTGCCAGCAGCGTCGGGGGGCGGAGCACAGATACGCAGTATTTT; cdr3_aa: CASSVGGRSTDTQYF
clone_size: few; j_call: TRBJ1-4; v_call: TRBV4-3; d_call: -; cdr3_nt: TGCGCCAGCAGCCAAGACTCTTGGGGCGGCGAAAAACTGTTTTTT; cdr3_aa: CASSQDSWGGEKLFF
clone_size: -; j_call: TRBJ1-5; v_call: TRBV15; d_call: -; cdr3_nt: TGTGCCACCAGCAAGGAGTTCGGGGCCTATCAGCCCCAGCATTTT; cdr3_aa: CATSKEFGAYQPQHF
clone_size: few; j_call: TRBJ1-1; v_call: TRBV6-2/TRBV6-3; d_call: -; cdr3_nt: TGTGCCAGCATCCCAGCCCGGGGGTGGGACACTGAAGCTTTCTTT; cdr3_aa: CASIPARGWDTEAFF
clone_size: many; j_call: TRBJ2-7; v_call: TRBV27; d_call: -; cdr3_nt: TGTGCCAGCAGTTTAGGGGGAGTCTACGAGCAGTACTTC; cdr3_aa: CASSLGGVYEQYF
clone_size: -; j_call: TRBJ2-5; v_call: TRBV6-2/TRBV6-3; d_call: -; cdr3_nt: TGTGCCAGCACCAAACTACCCCAAGAGACCCAGTACTTC; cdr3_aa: CASTKLPQETQYF
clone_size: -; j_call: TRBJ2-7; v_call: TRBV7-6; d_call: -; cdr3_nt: TGTGCCAGCAGCTTAACTCACTTAGAGCAGTACTTC; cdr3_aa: CASSLTHLEQYF
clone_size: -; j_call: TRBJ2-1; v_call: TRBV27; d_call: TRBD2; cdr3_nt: TGTGCCAGCAGTTTATTCCCTAGCGGGTCTTACAATGAGCAGTTCTTC; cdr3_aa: CASSLFPSGSYNEQFF
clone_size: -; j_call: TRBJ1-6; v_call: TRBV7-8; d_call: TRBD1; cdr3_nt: TGTGCCAGCAGACCTACAGGGGGAAATTCACCCCTCCACTTT; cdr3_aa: CASRPTGGNSPLHF
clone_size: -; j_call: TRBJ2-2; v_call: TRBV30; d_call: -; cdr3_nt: TGTGCCTGGCTCACCCCGGGTGGGCCCGGGGAGCTGTTTTTT; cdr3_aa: CAWLTPGGPGELFF
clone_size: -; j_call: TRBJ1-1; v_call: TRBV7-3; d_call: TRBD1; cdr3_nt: TGTGCCAGCACCCCGACAGGGAAAGAGGCTGAAGCTTTCTTT; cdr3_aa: CASTPTGKEAEAFF
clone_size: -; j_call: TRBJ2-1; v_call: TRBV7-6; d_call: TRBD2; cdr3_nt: TGTGCCAGCAGCTTAGAGCGGGGGCCGTACAATGAGCAGTTCTTC; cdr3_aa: CASSLERGPYNEQFF